The entry below describes one T cell receptor beta chain. Its antigen is as yet unknown. This specimen belongs to a study of T cells in localized non-small cell lung cancer. Broader study findings: Uninvolved adjacent lung had higher T cell clonality than tumor and all other tissues. In adjacent lung, a median roughly 60 of the top 100 tumor clones were found.

Assay: immunoSEQ multiplex PCR; the TCRdb copy retains only in-frame clones and omits some. Of more than 12,000 clones in the sample, approximately 85% were seen once. Germline assignment: CDR1 WNHNN and CDR2 SYGVQD (reference sequence). This CDR3 is built from 14 residues. Losses at the gene ends were 10 bases for V and 7 bases for J; bases not matched to a gene: 12. The source of this sequence is a female donor at least 60 years old with stage I squamous cell lung carcinoma. This material consisted of peripheral blood, taken before any cancer treatment. The chain carries TRBV10-1 and TRBJ1-1; 10 nucleotides agree with TRBD1. CDR3 loop: CATSPGQGYNEAFF. In DNA form, the CDR3 reads TGCGCCACTTCCCCGGGACAGGGGTACAATGAAGCTTTCTTT.